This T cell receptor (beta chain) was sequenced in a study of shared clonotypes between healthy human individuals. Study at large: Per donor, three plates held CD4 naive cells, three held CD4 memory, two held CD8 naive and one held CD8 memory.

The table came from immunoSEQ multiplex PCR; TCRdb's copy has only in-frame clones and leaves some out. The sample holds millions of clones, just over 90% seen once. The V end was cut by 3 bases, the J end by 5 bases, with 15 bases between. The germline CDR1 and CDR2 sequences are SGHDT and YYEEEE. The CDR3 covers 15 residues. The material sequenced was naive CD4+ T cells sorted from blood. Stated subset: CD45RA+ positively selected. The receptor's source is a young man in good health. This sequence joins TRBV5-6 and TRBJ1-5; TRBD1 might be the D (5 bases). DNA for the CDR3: TGTGCCAGCAGCTACGGGACTCTCCTAGATCAGCCCCAGCATTTT. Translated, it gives CASSYGTLLDQPQHF.